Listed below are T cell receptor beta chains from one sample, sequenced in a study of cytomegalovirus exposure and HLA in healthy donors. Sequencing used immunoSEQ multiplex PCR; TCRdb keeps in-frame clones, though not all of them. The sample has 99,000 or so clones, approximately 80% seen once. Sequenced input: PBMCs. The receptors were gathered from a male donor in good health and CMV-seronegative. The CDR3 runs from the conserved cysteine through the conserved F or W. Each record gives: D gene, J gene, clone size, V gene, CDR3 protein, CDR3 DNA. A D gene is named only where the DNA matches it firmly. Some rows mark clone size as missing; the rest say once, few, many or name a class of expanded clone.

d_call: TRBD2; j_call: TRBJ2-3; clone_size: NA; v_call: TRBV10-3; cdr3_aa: CAISVAGGSTDTQYF; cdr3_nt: TGTGCCATCAGTGTAGCGGGAGGGAGCACAGATACGCAGTATTTT
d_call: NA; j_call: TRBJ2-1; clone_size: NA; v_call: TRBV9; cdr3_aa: CASSAPFLGGGNEQFF; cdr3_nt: TGTGCCAGCAGCGCTCCCTTCTTGGGGGGAGGAAATGAGCAGTTCTTC
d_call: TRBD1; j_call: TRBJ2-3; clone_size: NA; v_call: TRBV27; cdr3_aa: CASTLTGIPGDTQYF; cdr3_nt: TGTGCCAGCACCCTGACAGGGATCCCCGGGGATACGCAGTATTTT
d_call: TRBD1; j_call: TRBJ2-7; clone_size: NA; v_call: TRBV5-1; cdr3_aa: CASSLGIGTAYEQYF; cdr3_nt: TGCGCCAGCAGCTTGGGTATCGGGACAGCCTACGAGCAGTACTTC
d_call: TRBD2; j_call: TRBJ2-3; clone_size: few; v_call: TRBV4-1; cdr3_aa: CASTPGLAGGVTDTQYF; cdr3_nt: TGCGCCAGCACCCCGGGACTAGCGGGAGGAGTCACAGATACGCAGTATTTT
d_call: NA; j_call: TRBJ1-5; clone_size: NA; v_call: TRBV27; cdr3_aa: CASRINRSRVQPQHF; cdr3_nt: TGTGCCAGCAGGATAAATAGGTCCAGGGTTCAGCCCCAGCATTTT
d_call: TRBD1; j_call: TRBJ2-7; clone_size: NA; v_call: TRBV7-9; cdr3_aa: CASSPLLGQGASDEQYF; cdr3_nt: TGTGCCAGCAGCCCCCTCTTGGGACAGGGGGCATCGGACGAGCAGTACTTC
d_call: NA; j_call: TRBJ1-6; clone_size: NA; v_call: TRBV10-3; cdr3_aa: CAIRGDGAQGSPLHF; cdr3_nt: TGTGCCATCAGGGGGGACGGGGCTCAGGGGTCACCCCTCCACTTT
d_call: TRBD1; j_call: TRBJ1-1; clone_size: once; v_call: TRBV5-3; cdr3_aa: CARSPHTPDRVRDTEAFF; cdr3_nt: TGTGCCAGAAGCCCTCATACGCCAGACAGGGTAAGGGACACTGAAGCTTTCTTT
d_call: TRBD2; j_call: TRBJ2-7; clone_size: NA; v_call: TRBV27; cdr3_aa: CASSYGRVYEQYF; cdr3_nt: TGTGCCAGCAGTTACGGGAGGGTATACGAGCAGTACTTC
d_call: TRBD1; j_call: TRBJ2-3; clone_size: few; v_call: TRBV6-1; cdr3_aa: CASSEDRAADTQYF; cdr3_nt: TGTGCCAGCAGTGAGGACAGGGCAGCAGATACGCAGTATTTT
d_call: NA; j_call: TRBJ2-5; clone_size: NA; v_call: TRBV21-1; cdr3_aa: CASSKGGSGYF; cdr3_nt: TGTGCCAGCAGCAAGGGCGGGAGTGGGTACTTC
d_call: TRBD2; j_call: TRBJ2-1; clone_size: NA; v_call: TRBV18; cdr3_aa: CASSPLPSGSNEQFF; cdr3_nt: TGTGCCAGCTCACCATTGCCTAGCGGGAGCAATGAGCAGTTCTTC
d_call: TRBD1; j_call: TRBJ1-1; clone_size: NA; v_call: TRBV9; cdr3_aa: CASIRQGARAFF; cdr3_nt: TGTGCCAGCATCCGACAGGGGGCACGTGCTTTCTTT
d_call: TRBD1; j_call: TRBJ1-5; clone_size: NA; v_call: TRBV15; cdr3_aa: CATSREQGSNQPQHF; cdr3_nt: TGTGCCACCAGCAGAGAACAGGGGAGCAATCAGCCCCAGCATTTT
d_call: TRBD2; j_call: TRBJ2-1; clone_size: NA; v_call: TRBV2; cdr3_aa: CASSVGLAVYNEQFF; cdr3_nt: TGTGCCAGCAGTGTGGGACTAGCGGTGTACAATGAGCAGTTCTTC
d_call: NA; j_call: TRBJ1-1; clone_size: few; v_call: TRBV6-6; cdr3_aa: CASSSITPEAFF; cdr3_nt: TGTGCCAGCAGTTCTATAACCCCTGAAGCTTTCTTT
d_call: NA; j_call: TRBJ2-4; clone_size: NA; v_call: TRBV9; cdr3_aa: CASSVDTVAKNIQYF; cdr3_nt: TGTGCCAGCAGCGTGGACACAGTAGCCAAAAACATTCAGTACTTC
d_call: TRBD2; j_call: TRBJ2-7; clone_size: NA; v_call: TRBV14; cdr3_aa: CASSRGLAGGYEQYF; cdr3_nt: TGTGCCAGCAGCCGAGGACTAGCGGGAGGCTACGAGCAGTACTTC
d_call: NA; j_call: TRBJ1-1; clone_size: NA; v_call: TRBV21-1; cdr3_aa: CASSKFWTGRRGVNTEAFF; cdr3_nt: TGTGCCAGCAGCAAATTCTGGACAGGGCGGAGAGGTGTGAACACTGAAGCTTTCTTT
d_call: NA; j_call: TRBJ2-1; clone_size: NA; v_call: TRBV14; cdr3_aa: CASSQGGRLNEQFF; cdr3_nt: TGTGCCAGCAGCCAAGGGGGCAGACTCAATGAGCAGTTCTTC
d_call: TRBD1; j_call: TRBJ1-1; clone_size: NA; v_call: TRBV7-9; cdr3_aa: CASSSTGVTEAFF; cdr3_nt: TGTGCCAGCAGCTCAACAGGGGTTACTGAAGCTTTCTTT
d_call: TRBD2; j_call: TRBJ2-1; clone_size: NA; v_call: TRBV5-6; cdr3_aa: CASSFLLAAGNEQFF; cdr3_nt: TGTGCCAGCAGCTTTCTGCTAGCGGCTGGTAATGAGCAGTTCTTC
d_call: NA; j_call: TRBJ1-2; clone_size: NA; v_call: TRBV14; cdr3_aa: CATRQGPNYGYTF; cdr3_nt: TGTGCCACCAGACAAGGGCCTAACTATGGCTACACCTTC
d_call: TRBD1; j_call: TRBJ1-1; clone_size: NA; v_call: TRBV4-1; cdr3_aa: CASSQGQNMNTEAFF; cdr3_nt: TGCGCCAGCAGCCAGGGACAGAACATGAACACTGAAGCTTTCTTT
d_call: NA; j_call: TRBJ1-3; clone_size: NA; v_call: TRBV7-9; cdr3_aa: CASSSFTAGGASGNTIYF; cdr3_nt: TGTGCCAGCAGCTCGTTCACCGCCGGGGGGGCTTCTGGAAACACCATATATTTT
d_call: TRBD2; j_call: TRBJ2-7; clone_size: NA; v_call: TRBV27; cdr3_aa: CASRSSGTRSYEQYF; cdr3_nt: TGTGCCAGCCGGTCTAGCGGGACAAGATCCTACGAGCAGTACTTC
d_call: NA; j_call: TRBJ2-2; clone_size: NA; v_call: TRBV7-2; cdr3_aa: CASTRTENTGELFF; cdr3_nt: TGTGCCAGCACAAGGACAGAAAACACCGGGGAGCTGTTTTTT
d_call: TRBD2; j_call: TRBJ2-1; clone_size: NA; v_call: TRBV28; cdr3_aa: CASRASGEQFF; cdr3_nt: TGTGCCAGCAGGGCTAGCGGTGAGCAGTTCTTC
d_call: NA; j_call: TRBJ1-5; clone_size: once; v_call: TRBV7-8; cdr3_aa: CASTLLGAGGNQPQHF; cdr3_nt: TGTGCCAGCACCTTACTAGGGGCAGGGGGCAATCAGCCCCAGCATTTT
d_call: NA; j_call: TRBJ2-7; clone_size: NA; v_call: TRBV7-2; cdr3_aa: CASSLIFRDLGEQYF; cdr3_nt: TGTGCCAGCAGCTTAATTTTCCGTGACTTGGGCGAGCAGTACTTC
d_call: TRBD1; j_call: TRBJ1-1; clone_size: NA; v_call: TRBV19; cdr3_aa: CASSMAGQVGPEEAFF; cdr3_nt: TGTGCCAGTAGTATGGCGGGACAGGTAGGGCCTGAGGAAGCTTTCTTT
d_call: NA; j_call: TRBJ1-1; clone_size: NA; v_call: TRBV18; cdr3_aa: CASSPQGMTEAFF; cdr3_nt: TGTGCCAGCTCACCCCAGGGGATGACTGAAGCTTTCTTT
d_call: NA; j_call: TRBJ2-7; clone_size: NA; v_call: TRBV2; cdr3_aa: CASSPSTGYEQYF; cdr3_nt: TGTGCCAGCAGTCCTTCGACAGGCTACGAGCAGTACTTC
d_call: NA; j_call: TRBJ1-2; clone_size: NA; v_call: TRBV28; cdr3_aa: CASSPGPGYGHTF; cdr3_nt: TGTGCCAGCAGTCCTGGACCGGGGTATGGCCACACCTTC
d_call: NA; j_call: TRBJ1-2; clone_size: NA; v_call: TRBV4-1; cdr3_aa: CASSQEGGLYYGYTF; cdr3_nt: TGCGCCAGCAGCCAAGAGGGGGGGCTGTACTATGGCTACACCTTC
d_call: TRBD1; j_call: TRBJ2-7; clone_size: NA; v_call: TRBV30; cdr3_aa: CAWSFNRGVEQYF; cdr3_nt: TGTGCCTGGAGCTTTAACAGGGGCGTCGAGCAGTACTTC
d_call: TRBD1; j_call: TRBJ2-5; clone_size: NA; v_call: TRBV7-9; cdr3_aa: CASSPQGAPRETQYF; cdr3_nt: TGTGCCAGCAGCCCCCAGGGGGCCCCCCGAGAGACCCAGTACTTC
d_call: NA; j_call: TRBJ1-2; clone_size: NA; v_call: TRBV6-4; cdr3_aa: CASAEGVGHYGYTF; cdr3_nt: TGTGCCAGCGCAGAGGGGGTTGGGCACTATGGCTACACCTTC
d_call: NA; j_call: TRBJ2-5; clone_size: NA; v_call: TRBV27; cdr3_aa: CASSQIDQETQYF; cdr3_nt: TGTGCCAGCAGCCAAATAGACCAAGAGACCCAGTACTTC
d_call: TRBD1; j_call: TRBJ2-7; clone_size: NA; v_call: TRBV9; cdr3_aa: CASSVGQGASYEQYF; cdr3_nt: TGTGCCAGCAGCGTAGGACAGGGGGCCTCCTACGAGCAGTACTTC
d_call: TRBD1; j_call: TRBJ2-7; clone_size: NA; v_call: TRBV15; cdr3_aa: CATSTIQGSYEQYF; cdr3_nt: TGTGCCACCAGCACGATACAGGGGTCCTACGAGCAGTACTTC
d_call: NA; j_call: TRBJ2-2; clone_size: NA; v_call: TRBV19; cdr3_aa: CASSPQGRTGELFF; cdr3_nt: TGTGCCAGTAGTCCCCAGGGGCGCACCGGGGAGCTGTTTTTT
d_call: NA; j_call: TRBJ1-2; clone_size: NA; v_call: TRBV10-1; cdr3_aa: CASSESTGDGYTF; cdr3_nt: TGCGCCAGCAGTGAGTCGACGGGGGATGGCTACACCTTC
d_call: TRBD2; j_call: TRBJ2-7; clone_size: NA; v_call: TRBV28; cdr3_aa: CASTSGGFSYEQYF; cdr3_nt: TGTGCCAGCACCTCGGGGGGGTTCTCCTACGAGCAGTACTTC
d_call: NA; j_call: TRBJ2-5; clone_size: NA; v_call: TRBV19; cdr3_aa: CASTNSLVQETQYF; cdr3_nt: TGTGCCAGTACCAATTCACTGGTCCAAGAGACCCAGTACTTC
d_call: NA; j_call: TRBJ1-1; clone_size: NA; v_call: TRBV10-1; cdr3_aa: CASSKSGTLNTEAFF; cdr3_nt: TGCGCCAGCAGTAAGTCCGGGACATTGAACACTGAAGCTTTCTTT
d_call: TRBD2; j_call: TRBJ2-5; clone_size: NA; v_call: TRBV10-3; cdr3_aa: CAISLGRGGAETQYF; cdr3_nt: TGTGCCATCAGTCTTGGGCGGGGGGGTGCCGAGACCCAGTACTTC